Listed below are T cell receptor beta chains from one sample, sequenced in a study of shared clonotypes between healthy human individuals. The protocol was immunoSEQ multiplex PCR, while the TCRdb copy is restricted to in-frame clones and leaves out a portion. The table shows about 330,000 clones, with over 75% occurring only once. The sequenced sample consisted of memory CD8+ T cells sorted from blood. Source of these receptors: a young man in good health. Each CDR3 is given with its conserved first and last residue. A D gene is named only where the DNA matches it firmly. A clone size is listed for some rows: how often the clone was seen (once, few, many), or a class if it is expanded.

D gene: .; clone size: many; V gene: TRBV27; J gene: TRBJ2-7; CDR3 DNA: TGTGCCAGCAGTTTAAGCGAGAACCCATCCGAGCAGTACTTC; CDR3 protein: CASSLSENPSEQYF
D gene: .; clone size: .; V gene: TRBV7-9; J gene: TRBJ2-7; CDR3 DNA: TGTGCCAGCAGCCAACCCGGACACGGCGTCTACGAGCAGTACTTC; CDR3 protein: CASSQPGHGVYEQYF
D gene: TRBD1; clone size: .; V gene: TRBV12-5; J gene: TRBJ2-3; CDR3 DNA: TGTGCTAGTGGGGGACAGGGCTTGAACCTTCACACAGATACGCAGTATTTT; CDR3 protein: CASGGQGLNLHTDTQYF
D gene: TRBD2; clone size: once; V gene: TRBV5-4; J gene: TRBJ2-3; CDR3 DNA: TGTGCCAGCAGCTTGGGGGCGGGAGGGCCGAATACGCAGTATTTT; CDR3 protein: CASSLGAGGPNTQYF
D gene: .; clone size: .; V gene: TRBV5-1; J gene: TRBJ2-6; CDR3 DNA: TGCGCCAGCAGCTTGCGAAGGGGTAATAGCTCTGGGGCCAACGTCCTGACTTTC; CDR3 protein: CASSLRRGNSSGANVLTF
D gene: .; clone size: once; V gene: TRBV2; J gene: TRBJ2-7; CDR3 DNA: TGTGCCAGCAGTGAAGTGGGCGTAAACTACGAGCAGTACTTC; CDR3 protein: CASSEVGVNYEQYF
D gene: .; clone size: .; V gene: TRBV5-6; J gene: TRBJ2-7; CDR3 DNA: TGTGCCAGCACCTCCCCTAGGGTTCCAGAAGGCGAGCAGTACTTC; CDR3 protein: CASTSPRVPEGEQYF
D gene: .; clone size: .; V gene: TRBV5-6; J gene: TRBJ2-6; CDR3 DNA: TGTGCCAGCAGCTTGACCAGCTCTGGGGCCAACGTCCTGACTTTC; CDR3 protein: CASSLTSSGANVLTF
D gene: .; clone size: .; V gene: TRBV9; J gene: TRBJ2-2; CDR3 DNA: TGTGCCAGCAGCCTCATGTCCTCTAGGGGCTCCGGGGAGCTGTTTTTT; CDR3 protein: CASSLMSSRGSGELFF
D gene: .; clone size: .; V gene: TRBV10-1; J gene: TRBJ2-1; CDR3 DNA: TGCGCCAGCAGTGATGGGGACACTAATGAGCAGTTCTTC; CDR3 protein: CASSDGDTNEQFF
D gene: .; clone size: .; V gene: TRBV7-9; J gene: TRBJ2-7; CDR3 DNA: TGTGCCAGCAGCTACGAAAACTACGAGCAGTACTTC; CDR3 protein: CASSYENYEQYF
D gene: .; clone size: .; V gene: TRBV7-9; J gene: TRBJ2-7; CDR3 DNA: TGTGCCAGCAGCTCATGGGACTACGAGCAGTACTTC; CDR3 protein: CASSSWDYEQYF
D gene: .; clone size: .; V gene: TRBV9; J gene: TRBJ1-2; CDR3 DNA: TGTGCCAGCAGCTCAAGAATCGGGGGTAGCTATGGCTACACCTTC; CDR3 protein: CASSSRIGGSYGYTF
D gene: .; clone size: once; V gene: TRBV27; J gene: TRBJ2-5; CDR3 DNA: TGTGCCAGCAGTTTAGGGGGGCCAGAGACCCAGTACTTC; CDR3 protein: CASSLGGPETQYF
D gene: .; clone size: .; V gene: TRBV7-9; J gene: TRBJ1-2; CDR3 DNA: TGTGCCAGCAGCCCTCTCTCAAGGGGTTACGTGGGAGGCTACACCTTC; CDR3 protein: CASSPLSRGYVGGYTF
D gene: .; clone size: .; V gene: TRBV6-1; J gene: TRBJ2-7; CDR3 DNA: TGTGCCAGCAGTTGGAGTGTCGACGAGCAGTACTTC; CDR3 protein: CASSWSVDEQYF
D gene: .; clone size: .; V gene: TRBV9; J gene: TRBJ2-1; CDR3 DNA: TGTGCCAGCAGCCCAACTCTAGACTATGAGCAGTTCTTC; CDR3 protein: CASSPTLDYEQFF
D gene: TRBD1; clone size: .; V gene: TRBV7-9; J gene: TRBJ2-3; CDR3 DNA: TGTGCCAGCAGCTTAGGGGACAGGGAAGCAGATACGCAGTATTTT; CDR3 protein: CASSLGDREADTQYF
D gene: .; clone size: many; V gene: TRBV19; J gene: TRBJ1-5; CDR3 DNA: TGTGCCAGTAGTATAGCCCCGGTGTGGGGAAGCAATCAGCCCCAGCATTTT; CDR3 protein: CASSIAPVWGSNQPQHF
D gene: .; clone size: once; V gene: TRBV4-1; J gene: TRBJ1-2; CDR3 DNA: TGCGCCAGCAGCCAAGTATTGGCAGATAACTATGGCTACACCTTC; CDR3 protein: CASSQVLADNYGYTF
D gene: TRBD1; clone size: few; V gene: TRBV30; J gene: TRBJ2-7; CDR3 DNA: TGTGCCTGGAGACCACCGAGAGGACAGGCAAGCTCCTACGAGCAGTACTTC; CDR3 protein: CAWRPPRGQASSYEQYF
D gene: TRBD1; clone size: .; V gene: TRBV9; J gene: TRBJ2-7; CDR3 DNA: TGTGCCAGCAGCGTTGAAGGACAGGGGGCGAAAGAGCAGTACTTC; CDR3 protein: CASSVEGQGAKEQYF
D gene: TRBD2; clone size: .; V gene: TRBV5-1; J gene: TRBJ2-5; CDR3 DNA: TGCGCCAGCAGCCCCTTGGCGGGAGTGGAGACCCAGTACTTC; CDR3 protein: CASSPLAGVETQYF
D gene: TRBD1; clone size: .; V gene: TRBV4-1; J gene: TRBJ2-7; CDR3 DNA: TGCGCCAGCAGCCAAGAGGGACAGGGTACCTACGAGCAGTACTTC; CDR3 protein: CASSQEGQGTYEQYF
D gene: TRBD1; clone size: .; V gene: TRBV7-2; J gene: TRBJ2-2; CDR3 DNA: TGTGCCAGCAGCCACGGACAGGGCTTAGCCGGGGAGCTGTTTTTT; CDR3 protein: CASSHGQGLAGELFF
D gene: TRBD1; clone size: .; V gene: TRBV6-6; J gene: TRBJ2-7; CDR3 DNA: TGTGCCAGCTATGCCGGGACAGCGAACTACGAGCAGTACTTC; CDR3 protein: CASYAGTANYEQYF
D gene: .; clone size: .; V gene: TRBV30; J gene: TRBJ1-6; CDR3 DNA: TGTGCCTGGTCCATCGACGGGGTCAGCGCTTCACCCCTCCACTTT; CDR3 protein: CAWSIDGVSASPLHF
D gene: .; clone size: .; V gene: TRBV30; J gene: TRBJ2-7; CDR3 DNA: TGTGCCTGGAGTTACTTCCGGGGGGCCTCCTACGAGCAGTACTTC; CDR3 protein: CAWSYFRGASYEQYF
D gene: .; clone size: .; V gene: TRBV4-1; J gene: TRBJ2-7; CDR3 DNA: TGCGCCAGCAGTAGGAGGGACTCAGAGAACTCCTACGAGCAGTACTTC; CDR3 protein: CASSRRDSENSYEQYF
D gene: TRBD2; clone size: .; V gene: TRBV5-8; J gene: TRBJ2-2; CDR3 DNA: TGTGCCAGCAGCAGGCTAGCGGGGGGGCCGGCCGGGGAGCTGTTTTTT; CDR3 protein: CASSRLAGGPAGELFF
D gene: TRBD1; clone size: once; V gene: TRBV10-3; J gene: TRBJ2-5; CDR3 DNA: TGTGCCACCAGACCTGGAGGGACAGGGTCCCTGGAAGAGACCCAGTACTTC; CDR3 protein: CATRPGGTGSLEETQYF
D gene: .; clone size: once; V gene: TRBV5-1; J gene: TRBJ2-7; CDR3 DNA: TGCGCCAGCAGCCCCCCAAACAGGGCTCCAGGGGGGTACGAGCAGTACTTC; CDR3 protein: CASSPPNRAPGGYEQYF
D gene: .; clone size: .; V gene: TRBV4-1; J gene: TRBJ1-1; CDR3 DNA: TGCGCCAGCAGCCAGAGTCTTGGCACTGAAGCTTTCTTT; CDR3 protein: CASSQSLGTEAFF
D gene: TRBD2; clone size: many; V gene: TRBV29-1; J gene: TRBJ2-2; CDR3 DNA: TGCAGCGTACTACTAGCGGGGGACAACACCGGGGAGCTGTTTTTT; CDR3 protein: CSVLLAGDNTGELFF
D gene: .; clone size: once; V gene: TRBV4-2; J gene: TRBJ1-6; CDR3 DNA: TGTGCCAGCAGCCAAGCCCGGGAAGATTATAATTCACCCCTCCACTTT; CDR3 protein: CASSQAREDYNSPLHF
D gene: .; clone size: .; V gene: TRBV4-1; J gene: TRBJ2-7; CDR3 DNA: TGCGCCAGCAGCCAAGCCCCGGACTCCCCCCGACGATACGAGCAGTACTTC; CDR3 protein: CASSQAPDSPRRYEQYF
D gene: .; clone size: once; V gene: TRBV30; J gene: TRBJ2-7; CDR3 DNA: TGTGCCTGTTCTCGGGGCGACGAGCAGTACTTC; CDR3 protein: CACSRGDEQYF
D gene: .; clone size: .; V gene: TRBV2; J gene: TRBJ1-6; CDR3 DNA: TGTGCCAGCAGGGAGGATCTCAGGCAGGGGCCTTATAATTCACCCCTCCACTTT; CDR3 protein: CASREDLRQGPYNSPLHF
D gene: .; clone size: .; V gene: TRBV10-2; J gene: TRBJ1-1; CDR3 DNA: TGCGCCAGCAGTGAGAAGACTGAAGCTTTCTTT; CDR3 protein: CASSEKTEAFF